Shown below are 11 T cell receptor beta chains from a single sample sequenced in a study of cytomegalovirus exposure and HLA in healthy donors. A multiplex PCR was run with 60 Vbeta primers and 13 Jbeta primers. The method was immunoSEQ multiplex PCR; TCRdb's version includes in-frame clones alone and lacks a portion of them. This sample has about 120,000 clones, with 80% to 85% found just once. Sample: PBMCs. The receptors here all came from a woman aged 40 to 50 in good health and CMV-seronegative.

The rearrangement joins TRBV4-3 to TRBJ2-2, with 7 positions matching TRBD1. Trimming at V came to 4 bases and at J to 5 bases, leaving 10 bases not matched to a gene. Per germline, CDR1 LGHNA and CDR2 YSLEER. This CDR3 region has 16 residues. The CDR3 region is CASSPGRNRGTGELFF. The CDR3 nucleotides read TGCGCCAGCAGCCCCGGGCGGAACAGGGGTACCGGGGAGCTGTTTTTT.

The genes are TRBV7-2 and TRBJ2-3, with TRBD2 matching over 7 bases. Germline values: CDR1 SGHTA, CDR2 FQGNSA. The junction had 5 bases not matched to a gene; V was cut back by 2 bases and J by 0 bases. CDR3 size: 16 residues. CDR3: CASSLRAGTSTDTQYF. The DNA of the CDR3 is TGTGCCAGCAGCTTAAGAGCGGGAACTAGCACAGATACGCAGTATTTT.

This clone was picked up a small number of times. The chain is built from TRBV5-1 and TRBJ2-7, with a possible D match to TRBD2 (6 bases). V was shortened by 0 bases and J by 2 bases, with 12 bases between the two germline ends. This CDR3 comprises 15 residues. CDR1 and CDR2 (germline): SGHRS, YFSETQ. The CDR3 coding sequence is TGCGCCAGCAGCTTGGGGGCTAGCGCAGCCTACGAGCAGTACTTC. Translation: CASSLGASAAYEQYF.

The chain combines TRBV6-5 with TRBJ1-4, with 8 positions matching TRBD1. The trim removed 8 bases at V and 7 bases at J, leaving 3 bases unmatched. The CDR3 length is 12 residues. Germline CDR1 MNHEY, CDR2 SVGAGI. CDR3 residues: CASRRGPEKLFF. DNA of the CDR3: TGTGCCAGCCGCAGGGGGCCTGAAAAACTGTTTTTT.

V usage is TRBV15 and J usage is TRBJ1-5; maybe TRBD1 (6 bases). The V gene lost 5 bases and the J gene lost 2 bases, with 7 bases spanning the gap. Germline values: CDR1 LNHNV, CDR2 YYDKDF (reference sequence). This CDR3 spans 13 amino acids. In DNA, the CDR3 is TGTGCCACCAGCGGGGGCGGCAATCAGCCCCAGCATTTT. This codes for CATSGGGNQPQHF.

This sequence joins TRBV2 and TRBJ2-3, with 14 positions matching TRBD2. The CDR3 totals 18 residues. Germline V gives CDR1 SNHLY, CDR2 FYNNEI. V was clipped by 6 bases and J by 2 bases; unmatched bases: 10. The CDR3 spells CASRSGTSGGPYTDTQYF. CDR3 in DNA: TGTGCCAGCAGATCCGGGACTAGCGGGGGACCCTACACAGATACGCAGTATTTT.

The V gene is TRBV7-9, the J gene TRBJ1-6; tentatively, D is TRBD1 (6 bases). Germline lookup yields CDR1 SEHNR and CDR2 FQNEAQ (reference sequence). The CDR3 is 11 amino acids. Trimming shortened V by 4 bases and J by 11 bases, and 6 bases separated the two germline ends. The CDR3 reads CASSSGAPLHF. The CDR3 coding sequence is TGTGCCAGCAGCTCAGGGGCACCCCTCCACTTT. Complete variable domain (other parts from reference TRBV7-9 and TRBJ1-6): DTGVSQNPRHKITKRGQNVTFRCDPISEHNRLYWYRQTLGQGPEFLTYFQNEAQLEKSRLLSDRFSAERPKGSFSTLEIQRTEQGDSAMYLCASSSGAPLHFGNGTRLTVT.

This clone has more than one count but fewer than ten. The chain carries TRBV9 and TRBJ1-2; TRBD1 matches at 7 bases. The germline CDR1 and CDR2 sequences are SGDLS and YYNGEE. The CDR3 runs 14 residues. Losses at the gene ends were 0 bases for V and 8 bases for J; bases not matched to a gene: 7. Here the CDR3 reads CASSVEGGVRGYTF. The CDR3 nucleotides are TGTGCCAGCAGCGTAGAAGGGGGCGTGAGGGGCTACACCTTC.

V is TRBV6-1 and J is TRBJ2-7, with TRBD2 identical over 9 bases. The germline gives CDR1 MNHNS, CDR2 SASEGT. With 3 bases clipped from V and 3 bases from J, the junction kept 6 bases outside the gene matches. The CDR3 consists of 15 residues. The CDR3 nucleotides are TGTGCCAGCAGTGAGGACGGTAGCGGGAGCTACGAGCAGTACTTC. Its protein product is CASSEDGSGSYEQYF.

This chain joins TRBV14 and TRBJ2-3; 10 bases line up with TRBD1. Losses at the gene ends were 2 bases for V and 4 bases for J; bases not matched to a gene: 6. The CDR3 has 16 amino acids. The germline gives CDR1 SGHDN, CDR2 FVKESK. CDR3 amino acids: CASSQLGTGVADTQYF. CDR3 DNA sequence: TGTGCCAGCAGCCAACTCGGGACAGGGGTGGCAGATACGCAGTATTTT.

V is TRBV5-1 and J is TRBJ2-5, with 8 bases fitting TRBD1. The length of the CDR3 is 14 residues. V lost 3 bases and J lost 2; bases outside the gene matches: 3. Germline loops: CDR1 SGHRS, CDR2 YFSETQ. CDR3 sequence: CASSSRQGQETQYF. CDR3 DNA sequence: TGCGCCAGCAGCTCCAGACAGGGGCAAGAGACCCAGTACTTC.